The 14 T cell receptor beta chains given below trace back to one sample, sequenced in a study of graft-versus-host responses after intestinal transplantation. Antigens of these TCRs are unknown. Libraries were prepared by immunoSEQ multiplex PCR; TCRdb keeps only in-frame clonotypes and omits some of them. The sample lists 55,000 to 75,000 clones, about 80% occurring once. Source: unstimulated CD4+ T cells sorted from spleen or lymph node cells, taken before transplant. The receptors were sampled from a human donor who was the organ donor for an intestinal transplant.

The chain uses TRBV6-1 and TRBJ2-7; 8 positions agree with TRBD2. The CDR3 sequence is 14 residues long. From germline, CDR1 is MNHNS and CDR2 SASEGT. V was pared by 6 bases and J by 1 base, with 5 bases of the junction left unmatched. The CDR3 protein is CASSLAGGSYEQYV. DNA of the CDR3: TGTGCCAGCAGCTTGGCGGGGGGATCCTACGAGCAGTACGTC.

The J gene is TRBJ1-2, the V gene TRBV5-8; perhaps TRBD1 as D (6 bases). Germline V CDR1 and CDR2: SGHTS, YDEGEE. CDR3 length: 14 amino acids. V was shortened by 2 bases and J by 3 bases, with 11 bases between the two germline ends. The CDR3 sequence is CASSLRGGDYGYTF. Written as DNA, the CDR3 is TGTGCCAGCAGCTTAAGAGGGGGTGACTATGGCTACACCTTC.

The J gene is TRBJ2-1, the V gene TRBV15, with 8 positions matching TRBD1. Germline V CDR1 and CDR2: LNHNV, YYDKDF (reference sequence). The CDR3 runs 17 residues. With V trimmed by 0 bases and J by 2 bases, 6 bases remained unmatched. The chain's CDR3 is CATSRDVSDRAYNEQFF. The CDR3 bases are TGTGCCACCAGCAGAGATGTTTCGGACAGGGCCTACAATGAGCAGTTCTTC.

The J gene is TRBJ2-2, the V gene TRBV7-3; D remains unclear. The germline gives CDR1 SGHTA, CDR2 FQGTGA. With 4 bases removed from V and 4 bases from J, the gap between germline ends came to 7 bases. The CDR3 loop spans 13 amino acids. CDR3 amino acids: CASSSSPTGELFF. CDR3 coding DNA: TGTGCCAGCAGCTCGTCCCCCACCGGGGAGCTGTTTTTT.

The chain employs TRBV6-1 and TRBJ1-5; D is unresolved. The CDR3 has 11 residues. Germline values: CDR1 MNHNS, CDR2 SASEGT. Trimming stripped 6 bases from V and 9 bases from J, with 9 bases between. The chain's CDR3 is CASSPRRPQHF. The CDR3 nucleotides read TGTGCCAGCAGCCCCCGTCGGCCCCAGCATTTT.

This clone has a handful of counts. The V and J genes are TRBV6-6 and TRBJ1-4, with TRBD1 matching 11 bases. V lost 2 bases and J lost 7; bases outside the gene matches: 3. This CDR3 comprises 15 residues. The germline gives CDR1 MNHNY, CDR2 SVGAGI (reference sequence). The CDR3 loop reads CASSYEGTGGEKLFF. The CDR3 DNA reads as TGTGCCAGCAGTTACGAAGGGACAGGGGGTGAAAAACTGTTTTTT.

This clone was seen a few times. Written as DNA, the CDR3 is TGTGCCAGCCAGTCACAGGGGAAGTCCTACGAGCAGTACGTC. Protein product: CASQSQGKSYEQYV. The V and J genes are TRBV6-6 and TRBJ2-7; 7 bases line up with TRBD1. This CDR3 has 14 residues. Per the germline V gene, CDR1 is MNHNY and CDR2 is SVGAGI (reference sequence). J was trimmed by 1 base and V by 8 bases; bases with no gene match: 8.

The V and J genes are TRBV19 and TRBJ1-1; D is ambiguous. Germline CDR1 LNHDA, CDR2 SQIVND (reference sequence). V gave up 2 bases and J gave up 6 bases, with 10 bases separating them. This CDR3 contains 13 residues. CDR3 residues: CASSIRQAAEAFF. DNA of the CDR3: TGTGCCAGTAGTATAAGGCAGGCCGCTGAAGCTTTCTTT.

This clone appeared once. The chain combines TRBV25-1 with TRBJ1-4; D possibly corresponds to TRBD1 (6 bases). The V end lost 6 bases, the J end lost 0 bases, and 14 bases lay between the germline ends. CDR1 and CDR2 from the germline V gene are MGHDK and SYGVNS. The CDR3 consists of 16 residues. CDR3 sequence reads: CASSSDSYATNEKLFF. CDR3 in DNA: TGTGCCAGCAGCTCGGACAGCTATGCAACTAATGAAAAACTGTTTTTT.

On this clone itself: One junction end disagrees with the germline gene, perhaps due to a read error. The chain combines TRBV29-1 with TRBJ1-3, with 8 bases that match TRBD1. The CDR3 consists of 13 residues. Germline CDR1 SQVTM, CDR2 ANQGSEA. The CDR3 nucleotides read TGCAACGTTGCAGGGGGCAGCGGAAACACCATATATTTT. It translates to CNVAGGSGNTIYF.

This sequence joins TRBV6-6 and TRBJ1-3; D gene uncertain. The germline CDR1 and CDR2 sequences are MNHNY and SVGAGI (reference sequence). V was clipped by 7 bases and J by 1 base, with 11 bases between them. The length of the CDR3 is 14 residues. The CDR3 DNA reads TGTGCCAGCAACAAGCCGGGGTCTGGAAACACCATATATTTT. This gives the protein CASNKPGSGNTIYF.

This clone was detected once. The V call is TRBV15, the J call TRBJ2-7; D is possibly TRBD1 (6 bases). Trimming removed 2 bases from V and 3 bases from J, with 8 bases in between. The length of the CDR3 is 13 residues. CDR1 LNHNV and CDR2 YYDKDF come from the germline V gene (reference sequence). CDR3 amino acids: CATSRQQGYEQYV. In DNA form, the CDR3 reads TGTGCCACCAGCAGACAACAGGGCTACGAGCAGTACGTC.

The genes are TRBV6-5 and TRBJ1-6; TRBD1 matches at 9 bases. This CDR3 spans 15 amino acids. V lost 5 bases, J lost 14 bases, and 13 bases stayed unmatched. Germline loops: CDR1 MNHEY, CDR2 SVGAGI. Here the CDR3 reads CASSPSGTGIRTLHF. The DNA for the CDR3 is TGTGCCAGCAGTCCATCCGGGACAGGGATCAGGACCCTCCACTTT.

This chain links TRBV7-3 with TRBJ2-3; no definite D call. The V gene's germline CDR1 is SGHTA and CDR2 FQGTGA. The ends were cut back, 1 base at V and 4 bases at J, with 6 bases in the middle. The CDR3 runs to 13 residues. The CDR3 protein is CASSLMSADTQYF. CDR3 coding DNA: TGTGCCAGCAGCTTAATGAGCGCAGATACGCAGTATTTT.